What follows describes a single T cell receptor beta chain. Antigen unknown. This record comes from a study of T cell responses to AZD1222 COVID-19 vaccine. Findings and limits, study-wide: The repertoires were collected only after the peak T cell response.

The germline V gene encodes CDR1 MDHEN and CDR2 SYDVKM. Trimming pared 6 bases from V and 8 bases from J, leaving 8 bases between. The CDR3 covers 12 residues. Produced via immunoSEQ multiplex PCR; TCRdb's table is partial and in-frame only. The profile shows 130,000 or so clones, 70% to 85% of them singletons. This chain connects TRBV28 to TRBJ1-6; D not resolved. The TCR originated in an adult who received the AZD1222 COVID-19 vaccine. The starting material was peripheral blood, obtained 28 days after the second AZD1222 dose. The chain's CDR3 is CASRVGDSPLHF. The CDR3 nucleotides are TGTGCCAGCAGAGTAGGTGATTCACCCCTCCACTTT. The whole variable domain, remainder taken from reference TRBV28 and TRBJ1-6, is DVKVTQSSRYLVKRTGEKVFLECVQDMDHENMFWYRQDPGLGLRLIYFSYDVKMKEKGDIPEGYSVSREKKERFSLILESASTNQTSMYLCASRVGDSPLHFGNGTRLTVT.